This is a list of T cell receptor beta chains from one sample in a study of cytomegalovirus exposure and HLA in healthy donors. The protocol was immunoSEQ multiplex PCR, while the TCRdb copy is restricted to in-frame clones and leaves out a portion. The data show about 150,000 clones, 80% seen once. The sequencing input was PBMCs. All receptors derive from a woman between 40 and 50 years old in good health and CMV-seronegative. CDR3s include the opening cysteine and the closing phenylalanine or tryptophan. The order of the fields is clone size, J gene, D gene, V gene, CDR3 protein, CDR3 DNA. D genes are given only for firm matches. The size entry is marked missing in some rows and otherwise reads once, few, many or a size class.

>-|TRBJ2-3|-|TRBV6-6
CASRSSTDTQYF
TGTGCCAGCAGATCGAGCACAGATACGCAGTATTTT
>once|TRBJ1-5|TRBD1|TRBV10-2
CASSGTGGTHQPQHF
TGCGCCAGCAGCGGGACAGGGGGGACCCATCAGCCCCAGCATTTT
>-|TRBJ1-3|TRBD1|TRBV4-1
CASTPDRVEGTIYF
TGCGCCAGCACCCCGGACAGGGTGGAGGGCACCATATATTTT
>-|TRBJ2-3|TRBD1|TRBV28
CASSWDRIVDTQYF
TGTGCCAGCAGTTGGGACAGGATAGTAGATACGCAGTATTTT
>-|TRBJ2-7|TRBD2|TRBV28
CASRPSGGNSYEQYF
TGTGCCAGCAGACCTAGCGGGGGGAACTCCTACGAGCAGTACTTC
>-|TRBJ2-7|-|TRBV7-8
CASSLWAHEQYF
TGTGCCAGCAGCCTGTGGGCCCACGAGCAGTACTTC
>-|TRBJ1-1|-|TRBV5-1
CASSLGSGRGAFF
TGCGCCAGCAGCTTGGGGTCAGGCCGGGGAGCTTTCTTT
>-|TRBJ2-2|-|TRBV19
CASTEASRYTGELFF
TGTGCCAGTACGGAGGCTAGTCGGTATACCGGGGAGCTGTTTTTT
>-|TRBJ1-2|-|TRBV15
CATSRGGSLSYGYTF
TGTGCCACCAGCAGAGGGGGCAGTTTGTCTTATGGCTACACCTTC
>-|TRBJ2-2|TRBD1|TRBV7-9
CARGDRNVGGELFF
TGTGCCAGGGGGGACAGGAATGTTGGCGGGGAGCTGTTTTTT
>once|TRBJ2-7|TRBD1|TRBV7-2
CASSPGTGDSYEQYF
TGTGCCAGCAGCCCTGGGACAGGGGATTCGTACGAGCAGTACTTC
>-|TRBJ2-1|TRBD1|TRBV7-9
CASTIRQGVNEQFF
TGTGCCAGCACGATCAGACAGGGTGTCAATGAGCAGTTCTTC
>-|TRBJ2-5|TRBD1|TRBV6-4
CASSGDRGETQYF
TGTGCCAGCAGCGGGGACAGGGGAGAGACCCAGTACTTC
>-|TRBJ2-4|TRBD2|TRBV4-3
CASSQVAGGRDIQYF
TGCGCCAGCAGCCAAGTTGCTGGCGGGAGAGACATTCAGTACTTC
>-|TRBJ2-5|TRBD2|TRBV13
CASSRRGGLETQYF
TGTGCCAGCAGCCGCCGGGGGGGCTTAGAGACCCAGTACTTC
>few|TRBJ2-1|-|TRBV27
CASSFLGEQFF
TGTGCCAGCAGTTTCCTCGGTGAGCAGTTCTTC
>-|TRBJ2-5|TRBD2|TRBV11-3
CASSPRIAGYQETQYF
TGTGCCAGCAGCCCTAGAATAGCGGGGTACCAAGAGACCCAGTACTTC
>-|TRBJ1-5|TRBD1|TRBV2
CASKPDRVVGGNQPQHF
TGTGCCAGCAAGCCGGACAGGGTAGTGGGGGGCAATCAGCCCCAGCATTTT
>-|TRBJ2-5|-|TRBV30
CAWSADRLALQETQYF
TGTGCCTGGAGTGCGGACCGTCTAGCTTTACAAGAGACCCAGTACTTC
>-|TRBJ2-6|TRBD1|TRBV18
CASSPTGGSAGANVLTF
TGTGCCAGCTCACCTACAGGGGGATCGGCTGGGGCCAACGTCCTGACTTTC
>-|TRBJ2-3|-|TRBV7-2
CASSPGLSTDTQYF
TGTGCCAGCAGCCCTGGACTGAGCACAGATACGCAGTATTTT
>-|TRBJ2-1|TRBD2|TRBV7-3
CASSFEAGGLSSYNEQFF
TGTGCCAGCAGCTTCGAAGCGGGGGGACTCAGCTCCTACAATGAGCAGTTCTTC
>-|TRBJ2-2|-|TRBV27
CASGTTKSGELFF
TGTGCCAGCGGGACAACTAAGAGCGGGGAGCTGTTTTTT
>-|TRBJ1-5|-|TRBV6-6
CASSYGGWNQPQHF
TGTGCCAGCAGTTATGGGGGGTGGAATCAGCCCCAGCATTTT
>-|TRBJ2-1|-|TRBV19
CASSTPGYNNEQFF
TGTGCCAGTAGTACTCCAGGGTACAACAATGAGCAGTTCTTC
>-|TRBJ1-1|TRBD1|TRBV7-9
CASSFGQARTEAFF
TGTGCCAGCAGCTTCGGACAGGCTCGGACTGAAGCTTTCTTT
>-|TRBJ2-1|TRBD1|TRBV4-3
CASSQWTGSNEQFF
TGCGCCAGCAGCCAGTGGACAGGATCCAATGAGCAGTTCTTC
>-|TRBJ2-7|TRBD2|TRBV19
CASSKRGQAYEQYF
TGTGCCAGTAGTAAGCGGGGGCAGGCCTACGAGCAGTACTTC
>-|TRBJ2-7|TRBD2|TRBV28
CASTPLVRLAGQREQYF
TGTGCCAGCACACCATTGGTTCGACTAGCGGGACAAAGGGAGCAGTACTTC
>-|TRBJ2-1|-|TRBV21-1
CASSKLQNPYNEQFF
TGTGCCAGCAGCAAGCTACAGAACCCCTACAATGAGCAGTTCTTC
>once|TRBJ2-3|TRBD2|TRBV7-2
CASTEREVTVTDTQYF
TGTGCCAGCACCGAGCGGGAGGTGACGGTCACAGATACGCAGTATTTT
>-|TRBJ2-7|-|TRBV4-2
CASSQDPTSSYEQYF
TGTGCCAGCAGCCAAGATCCAACCAGCTCCTACGAGCAGTACTTC
>-|TRBJ2-1|TRBD2|TRBV9
CASSVGGSGRANEQFF
TGTGCCAGCAGCGTAGGAGGGAGCGGGAGGGCAAATGAGCAGTTCTTC
>-|TRBJ1-2|-|TRBV2
CASSSLGAAYGYTF
TGTGCCAGCAGCTCCCTGGGGGCTGCCTATGGCTACACCTTC
>-|TRBJ2-7|TRBD1|TRBV7-6
CASSLAGQGAYEQYF
TGTGCCAGCAGCTTAGCTGGGCAGGGGGCCTACGAGCAGTACTTC
>-|TRBJ1-5|TRBD1|TRBV7-2
CASSHTGAGQPQHF
TGTGCCAGCAGCCATACAGGGGCGGGGCAGCCCCAGCATTTT
>-|TRBJ1-5|-|TRBV7-9
CASSLARDQPQHF
TGTGCCAGCAGCTTGGCCCGGGATCAGCCCCAGCATTTT
>-|TRBJ1-5|TRBD1|TRBV28
CASSRDRRAPRGNQPQHF
TGTGCCAGCAGTAGGGACAGAAGGGCCCCACGGGGCAATCAGCCCCAGCATTTT
>-|TRBJ2-4|-|TRBV4-2
CASSQPPRGGAKNIQYF
TGTGCCAGCAGCCAACCTCCGCGTGGCGGGGCAAAAAACATTCAGTACTTC
>once|TRBJ2-5|-|TRBV11-2
CASSPPWGVQETQYF
TGTGCCAGCAGCCCCCCCTGGGGCGTACAAGAGACCCAGTACTTC